Given below is one TCR beta chain in context. This specimen belongs to a study of T cells in tuberculosis. On the study more broadly: T cells were selected with CD1B tetramers loaded with glucose monomycolate. General study results and limits: Some low-affinity tetramer-binding T cells may be absent from this sample.

Sequencing of TCR-alpha and TCR-beta chains was unpaired. This table comes from immunoSEQ multiplex PCR, and its TCRdb copy is limited to in-frame clones, with some not included. The sample lists 88,000 or so clones, approximately 90% occurring once. Sorting used thawed, overnight-rested PBMC stained with anti-CD3, a viability dye and GMM-loaded CD1B tetramer. C32 glucose monomycolate from Rhodococcus equi was loaded onto the CD1B tetramers. Tetramer-negative cells, approximately 100,000 per donor, were also sorted. Source material: CD1b-GMM tetramer-negative cells sorted from PBMCs. The origin of this receptor is an adult woman with latent tuberculosis.

CDR3 region: CASSRAGQGRYNEQFF. As DNA, the CDR3 is TGTGCCAGCAGCCGAGCTGGACAGGGTAGGTACAATGAGCAGTTCTTC. This sequence joins TRBV7-9 and TRBJ2-1; 8 nucleotides align to TRBD1. Germline CDR1 reads SEHNR; CDR2 reads FQNEAQ (reference sequence). The CDR3 is made up of 16 amino acids. V was pared by 5 bases and J by 4 bases, with 10 bases of the junction left unmatched.